This T cell receptor (beta chain) was recovered during a study of blood T cell repertoires in COVID-19. Libraries were prepared by immunoSEQ multiplex PCR; TCRdb keeps only in-frame clonotypes and omits some of them. Here the sample spans a few hundred thousand clones, approximately 90% being singletons. Recovered Cohort 3 donors showed two negative PCRs, clearance, or symptom resolution. Trimming shortened V by 4 bases and J by 7 bases, and 14 bases separated the two germline ends. Per the germline V gene, CDR1 is SEHNR and CDR2 is FQNEAQ (reference sequence). This CDR3 is built from 14 residues. This clone was counted only a few times.

The source material was PBMCs or T cells enriched from blood (not recorded which). The clonotype was recovered from a woman aged 40 to 50 who had recovered from COVID-19. The rearrangement uses TRBV7-9 and TRBJ1-5; D unclear. DNA for the CDR3: TGTGCCAGCAGCTCTACGGGGAGCGGGCAGCCCCAGCATTTT. Its protein is CASSSTGSGQPQHF.